This T cell receptor (beta chain) was documented in a study of CD8 T cells in ankylosing spondylitis. Study findings and constraints: The authors found the disease-linked clones to be CD8+ and relatively rare in peripheral blood. Reactive arthritis synovial fluid and blood previously showed some of these motif variants. Under 10 highly homologous variants formed a TCR beta motif that appeared characteristic of ankylosing spondylitis blood. Disease-linked clones were reportedly significantly enriched in matched ankylosing spondylitis synovial fluid.

Libraries of TCR beta came from quantitative 5'-RACE with molecular barcodes. TCRdb recomputed calls from the 5' RACE reads with MiXCR, one row per CDR3 protein. The top ten hold 0.51% of the sample, which has 750,000 to 850,000 distinct CDR3 sequences, approximately 12% seen once. With 2 bases removed from V and 2 bases from J, the gap between germline ends came to 11 bases. Germline V lookup: CDR1 SGHRS, CDR2 YFSETQ. CDR3 length equals 14 residues. This clonotype has a handful of counts. What it binds is unknown. The specimen was blood, either unsorted or a sorted T cell fraction (not recorded which). This chain joins TRBV5-1 and TRBJ2-7; D gene ambiguous. This sequence was found in a male donor with ankylosing spondylitis. CDR3: CASSFGSSPYEQYF. CDR3 coding DNA: TGCGCCAGCAGCTTCGGCAGTTCACCCTACGAGCAGTACTTC.